Reported below is one TCR beta chain. The data were obtained in a study of T cell changes during pregnancy in multiple sclerosis. Germline CDR1 is SGHNT and CDR2 is YENEEA. The CDR3 consists of 17 residues. Between the trimmed V and J ends, which lost 0 bases and 6 bases, there was a span of 18 bases. The protocol was immunoSEQ multiplex PCR, while the TCRdb copy is restricted to in-frame clones and leaves out a portion. There are fewer than 90,000 clones in the sample; around 90% occur only once, and roughly 0.85% lies in the top ten. The chain has TRBV11-3 and TRBJ1-5; D not resolved. The TCR originated in a female donor with multiple sclerosis, enrolled in a pregnancy study. The material was peripheral blood, obtained in the second trimester of pregnancy. The CDR3, as DNA: TGTGCCAGCAGCTTAGATGGACCGGGGAAGTGGAGTCAGCCCCAGCATTTT. Amino acids: CASSLDGPGKWSQPQHF. The entire variable domain, with the rest obtained from reference TRBV11-3 and TRBJ1-5, is as follows: EAGVVQSPRYKIIEKKQPVAFWCNPISGHNTLYWYLQNLGQGPELLIRYENEEAVDDSQLPKDRFSAERLKGVDSTLKIQPAELGDSAVYLCASSLDGPGKWSQPQHFGDGTRLSIL.